This T cell receptor beta chain was identified during a study of T-cell reconstitution after alpha-beta-depleted transplantation in children. Trimming at V came to 1 base and at J to 6 bases, leaving 7 bases not matched to a gene. The length of the CDR3 is 16 residues. Looked up from germline, CDR1 is SGHTA and CDR2 is FQGNSA. This clonotype was seen only a few times. During its preparation, the TCRbeta library received unique molecular identifiers. TCRdb reprocessed the PCR reads via MiXCR and lists one record per CDR3 protein. The repertoire has about 500,000 distinct CDR3 sequences, 32% of them found once; the top ten carry 2% to 2.5%.

The sequences come from PBMCs from the stem cell graft donor, collected from the stem cell graft. The sequence was obtained from a human donor who donated a stem cell graft to a child with aplastic anemia. This chain links TRBV7-2 with TRBJ2-2; 8 nucleotides line up with TRBD1. The CDR3 coding sequence is TGTGCCAGCAGCTTAGTGGCAGGGGGCGCTTCCGGGGAGCTGTTTTTT. Protein: CASSLVAGGASGELFF.